The following is a T cell receptor beta chain sequence with its context. Its antigen is currently unknown. This entry is derived from a study of T-cell memory formation after mild COVID-19. General observations from the study: CD4+ contracting clones lay mainly in CM and EM, CD8+ ones in EMRA.

5'RACE with constant-segment primers built TCRalpha and TCRbeta cDNA libraries with UMIs. A single record per CDR3 protein comes from TCRdb applying MiXCR to the 5' RACE reads. Of approximately 350,000 distinct CDR3 sequences detected, approximately 27% appear once; the ten largest clones hold about 13%. This TCR derives from an adult woman who had mild COVID-19 (a few samples of this study predate the infection). Cell type and time point are not known. The sequenced sample was PBMCs or a T cell subset sorted from them (not recorded which).

This chain's CDR3 is CASSETLRLSGANVLTF. The CDR3 bases are TGCGCCAGCAGCGAGACCCTTAGACTCTCTGGGGCCAACGTCCTGACTTTC. The rearrangement joins TRBV5-1 to TRBJ2-6; D call uncertain. The CDR3 spans 17 residues. Looked up from germline, CDR1 is SGHRS and CDR2 is YFSETQ. V was clipped by 4 bases and J by 0 bases, with 14 bases between them. The complete variable domain, with remaining parts taken from reference TRBV5-1 and TRBJ2-6, reads KAGVTQTPRYLIKTRGQQVTLSCSPISGHRSVSWYQQTPGQGLQFLFEYFSETQRNKGNFPGRFSGRQFSNSRSEMNVSTLELGDSALYLCASSETLRLSGANVLTFGAGSRLTVL.